This passage covers 8 T cell receptor beta chains from one sample sequenced in a study of immune cell composition in non-small cell lung cancer. Assay: immunoSEQ multiplex PCR; the TCRdb copy retains only in-frame clones and omits some. The table includes about 5,000 clones, approximately 83% detected once. What was sequenced was lung tumor tissue. All receptors derive from a human donor with non-small cell lung cancer.

This rearrangement joins TRBV7-3 to TRBJ2-2; D remains unclear. The CDR3 is 12 residues long. CDR1 is SGHTA and CDR2 is FQGTGA in the germline V gene. V was trimmed by 5 bases and J by 9 bases, leaving 10 bases between them. The CDR3 region is CASSPKNRELFF. The CDR3 region has the DNA TGTGCCAGCAGCCCTAAAAATAGGGAGCTGTTTTTT.

The chain has TRBV4-2 and TRBJ2-2; D is perhaps TRBD2 (6 bases). From germline, CDR1 is LGHNA and CDR2 YNFKEQ. This CDR3 has 16 residues. The V gene lost 4 bases and the J gene lost 7 bases, with 19 bases spanning the gap. CDR3 sequence (DNA): TGTGCCAGCAGCCGCCAGGGACTCCCCGGCGGCGGGGAGCTGTTTTTT. Translation: CASSRQGLPGGGELFF.

This clone was found a few times. The genes are TRBV10-1 and TRBJ1-1; D gene unclear. Between the trimmed V and J ends, which lost 3 bases and 7 bases, there was a span of 12 bases. Germline V CDR1 and CDR2: WNHNN, SYGVQD (reference sequence). The CDR3 length is 13 residues. The CDR3 DNA follows: TGCGCCAGCAGTGATGTTGCGGGTAGTGAAGCTTTCTTT. Translated: CASSDVAGSEAFF.

CDR3 residues: CASSPPSGARQETQYF. DNA of the CDR3: TGTGCCAGCAGTCCCCCTAGCGGGGCCAGACAAGAGACCCAGTACTTC. The chain combines TRBV5-6 with TRBJ2-5; 9 bases agree with TRBD2. The germline V gene encodes CDR1 SGHDT and CDR2 YYEEEE. The CDR3 runs to 16 residues. V lost 5 bases, J lost 2 bases, and 10 bases stayed unmatched.

This chain links TRBV2 with TRBJ1-2; D ambiguous. The length of the CDR3 is 14 residues. V was shortened by 5 bases and J by 4 bases, with 14 bases between the two germline ends. Germline V lookup: CDR1 SNHLY, CDR2 FYNNEI. The CDR3 loop is CASSLSPDLYGYTF. The CDR3 DNA reads TGTGCCAGCAGTTTATCACCCGACCTCTATGGCTACACCTTC.

The V call is TRBV10-3, the J call TRBJ2-2; TRBD1 agrees at 9 bases. The V and J ends lost 10 bases and 6 bases, in that order; junction bases with no gene match: 15. The CDR3 is made up of 16 amino acids. Germline lookup yields CDR1 ENHRY and CDR2 SYGVKD. CDR3 protein: CATGGGTGPVAGELFF. In nucleotides, the CDR3 is TGTGCCACTGGTGGGGGGACAGGGCCGGTGGCCGGGGAGCTGTTTTTT.

This sequence joins TRBV6-1 and TRBJ1-5; D ambiguous. Germline V lookup: CDR1 MNHNS, CDR2 SASEGT. Between the trimmed V and J ends, which lost 4 bases and 2 bases, there was a span of 9 bases. The CDR3 is made up of 14 amino acids. The CDR3, as DNA: TGTGCCAGCAGTGGCCTCGGGGGCAATCAGCCCCAGCATTTT. It translates to CASSGLGGNQPQHF.

This rearrangement joins TRBV21-1 to TRBJ1-1; TRBD1, as called in the table, went unchecked against the DNA. TRBV21-1 corresponds to a pseudogene. CDR3 length equals 15 residues. The CDR3 spells CLAPRDRGIGTEAFF. CDR3 coding DNA: TGCTTAGCCCCCCGGGACAGGGGGATTGGGACTGAAGCTTTCTTT.